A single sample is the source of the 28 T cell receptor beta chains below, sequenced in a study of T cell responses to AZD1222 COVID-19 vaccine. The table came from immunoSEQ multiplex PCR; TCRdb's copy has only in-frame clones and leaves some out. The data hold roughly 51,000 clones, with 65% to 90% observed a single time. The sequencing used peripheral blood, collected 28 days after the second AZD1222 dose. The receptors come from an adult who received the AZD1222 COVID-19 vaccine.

The CDR3 protein is CASSPLSGAWGYTF. The CDR3 coding sequence is TGTGCCAGCAGCCCCTTGTCGGGCGCCTGGGGCTACACCTTC. The V gene is TRBV9, the J gene TRBJ1-2; D unresolved. V was cut by 4 bases and J by 8 bases, with 18 bases left in between. The CDR3 extends over 14 amino acids. The germline V gene has CDR1 SGDLS and CDR2 YYNGEE. The complete variable domain, with remaining parts taken from reference TRBV9 and TRBJ1-2, reads DSGVTQTPKHLITATGQRVTLRCSPRSGDLSVYWYQQSLDQGLQFLIQYYNGEERAKGNILERFSAQQFPDLHSELNLSSLELGDSALYFCASSPLSGAWGYTFGSGTRLTVV.

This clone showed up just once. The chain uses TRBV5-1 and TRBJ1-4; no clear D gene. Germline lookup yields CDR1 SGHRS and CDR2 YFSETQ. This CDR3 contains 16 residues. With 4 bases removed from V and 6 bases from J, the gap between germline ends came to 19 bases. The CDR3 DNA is TGCGCCAGCAGCCAAGCCCGCACGTCTGTCTATGAAAAACTGTTTTTT. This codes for CASSQARTSVYEKLFF.

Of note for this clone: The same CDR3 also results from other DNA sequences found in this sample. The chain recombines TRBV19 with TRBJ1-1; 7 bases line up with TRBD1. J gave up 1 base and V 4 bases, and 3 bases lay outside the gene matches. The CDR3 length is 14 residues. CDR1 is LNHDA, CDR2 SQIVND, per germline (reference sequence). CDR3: CASSTRQGNTEAFF. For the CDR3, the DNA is TGTGCCAGTAGTACCCGACAGGGGAACACTGAAGCTTTCTTT.

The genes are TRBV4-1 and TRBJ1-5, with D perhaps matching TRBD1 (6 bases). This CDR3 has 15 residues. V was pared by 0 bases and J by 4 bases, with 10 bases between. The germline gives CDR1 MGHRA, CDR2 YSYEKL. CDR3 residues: CASSQEFQGNQPQHF. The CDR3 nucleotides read TGCGCCAGCAGCCAAGAATTCCAGGGGAATCAGCCCCAGCATTTT.

CDR3 coding DNA: TGTGCCAGCAGTTTAGGCAGGGGGAGCACTGAAGCTTTCTTT. This gives the protein CASSLGRGSTEAFF. The chain carries TRBV28 and TRBJ1-1; 7 bases are a match to TRBD1. Trimming at V came to 2 bases and at J to 4 bases, leaving 4 bases not matched to a gene. CDR1 and CDR2 from the germline V gene are MDHEN and SYDVKM. The CDR3 loop spans 14 amino acids.

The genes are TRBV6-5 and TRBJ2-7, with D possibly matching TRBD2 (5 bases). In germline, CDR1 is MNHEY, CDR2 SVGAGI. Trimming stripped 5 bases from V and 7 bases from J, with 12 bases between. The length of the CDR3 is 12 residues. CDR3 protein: CASSPARREQYF. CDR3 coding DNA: TGTGCCAGCAGTCCGGCAAGGAGGGAGCAGTACTTC.

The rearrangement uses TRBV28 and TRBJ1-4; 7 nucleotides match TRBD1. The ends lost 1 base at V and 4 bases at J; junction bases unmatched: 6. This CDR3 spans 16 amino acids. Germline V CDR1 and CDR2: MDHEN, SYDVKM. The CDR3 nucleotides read TGTGCCAGCAGTTTATTAGGACAGGCGCGTAATGAAAAACTGTTTTTT. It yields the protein CASSLLGQARNEKLFF. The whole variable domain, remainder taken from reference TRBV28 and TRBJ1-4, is DVKVTQSSRYLVKRTGEKVFLECVQDMDHENMFWYRQDPGLGLRLIYFSYDVKMKEKGDIPEGYSVSREKKERFSLILESASTNQTSMYLCASSLLGQARNEKLFFGSGTQLSVL.

As DNA, the CDR3 is TGTGCCAGCAGCTTGGCGACTACAACCGTAGATACGCAGTATTTT. This translates into CASSLATTTVDTQYF. The chain has TRBV11-2 and TRBJ2-3; a weak D match, TRBD2 (5 bases). The CDR3 totals 15 residues. The V gene lost 3 bases and the J gene lost 5 bases, with 15 bases spanning the gap. CDR1 is SGHAT and CDR2 is FQNNGV in the germline V gene. Full variable domain (rest looked up from reference TRBV11-2 and TRBJ2-3): EAGVAQSPRYKIIEKRQSVAFWCNPISGHATLYWYQQILGQGPKLLIQFQNNGVVDDSQLPKDRFSAERLKGVDSTLKIQPAKLEDSAVYLCASSLATTTVDTQYFGPGTRLTVL.

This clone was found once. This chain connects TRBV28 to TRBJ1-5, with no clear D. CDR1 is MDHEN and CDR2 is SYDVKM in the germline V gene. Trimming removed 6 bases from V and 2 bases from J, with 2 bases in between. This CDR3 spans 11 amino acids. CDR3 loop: CASRRNQPQHF. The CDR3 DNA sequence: TGTGCCAGCAGACGCAATCAGCCCCAGCATTTT.

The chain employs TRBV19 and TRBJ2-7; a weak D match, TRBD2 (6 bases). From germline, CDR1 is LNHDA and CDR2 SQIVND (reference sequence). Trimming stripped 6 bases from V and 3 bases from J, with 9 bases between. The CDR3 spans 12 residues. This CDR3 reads CASSRGSYEQYF. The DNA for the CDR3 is TGTGCCAGTAGCCGGGGGAGCTACGAGCAGTACTTC.

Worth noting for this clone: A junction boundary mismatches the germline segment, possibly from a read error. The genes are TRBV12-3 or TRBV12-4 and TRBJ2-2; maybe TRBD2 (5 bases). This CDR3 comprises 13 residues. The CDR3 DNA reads TGTGCCAGCAGTCTAGCAAACACCGGGGAGCTGTTTTTT. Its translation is CASSLANTGELFF.

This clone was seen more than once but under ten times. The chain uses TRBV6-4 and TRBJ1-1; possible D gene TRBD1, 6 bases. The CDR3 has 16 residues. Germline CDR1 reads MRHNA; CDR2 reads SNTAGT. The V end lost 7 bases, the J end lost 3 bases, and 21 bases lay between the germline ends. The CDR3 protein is CASIGQGLRGYTEAFF. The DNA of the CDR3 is TGTGCCAGCATTGGGCAGGGGCTTCGAGGGTACACTGAAGCTTTCTTT.

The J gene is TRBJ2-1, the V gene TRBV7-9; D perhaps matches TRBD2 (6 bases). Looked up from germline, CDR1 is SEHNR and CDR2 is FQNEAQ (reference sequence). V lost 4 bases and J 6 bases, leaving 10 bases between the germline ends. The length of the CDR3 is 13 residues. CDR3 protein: CASSSRGRNEQFF. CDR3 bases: TGTGCCAGCAGCTCGCGGGGTCGCAATGAGCAGTTCTTC.

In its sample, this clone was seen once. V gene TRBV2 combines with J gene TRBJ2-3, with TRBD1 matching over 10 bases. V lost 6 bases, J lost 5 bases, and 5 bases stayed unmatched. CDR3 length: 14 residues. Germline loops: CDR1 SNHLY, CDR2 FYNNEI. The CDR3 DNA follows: TGTGCCAGCAGGCCCCGGGACAGGGGAGATACGCAGTATTTT. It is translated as CASRPRDRGDTQYF.

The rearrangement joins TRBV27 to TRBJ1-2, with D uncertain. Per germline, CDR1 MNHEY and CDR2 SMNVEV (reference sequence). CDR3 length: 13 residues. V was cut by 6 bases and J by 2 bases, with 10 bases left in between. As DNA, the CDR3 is TGTGCCAGCAGGAACTTGGCCAACTATGGCTACACCTTC. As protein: CASRNLANYGYTF.

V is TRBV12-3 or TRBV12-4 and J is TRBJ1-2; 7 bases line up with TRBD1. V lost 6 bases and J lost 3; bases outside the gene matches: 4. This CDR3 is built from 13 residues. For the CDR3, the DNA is TGTGCCAGCAGGATCGGGACAGACTATGGCTACACCTTC. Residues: CASRIGTDYGYTF.

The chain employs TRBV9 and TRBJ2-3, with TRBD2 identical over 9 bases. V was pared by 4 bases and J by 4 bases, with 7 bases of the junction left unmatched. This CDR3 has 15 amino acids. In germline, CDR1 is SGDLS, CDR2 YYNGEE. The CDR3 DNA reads TGTGCCAGCAGCCCGACGGGCGGGAGGGCAGATACGCAGTATTTT. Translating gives CASSPTGGRADTQYF.

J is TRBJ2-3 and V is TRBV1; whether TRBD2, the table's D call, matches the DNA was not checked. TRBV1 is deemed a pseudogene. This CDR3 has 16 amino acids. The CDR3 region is CTSSLAKREEPSTQYF. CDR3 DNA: TGCACCAGCAGCCTGGCTAAGCGGGAGGAACCGAGTACGCAGTATTTT.

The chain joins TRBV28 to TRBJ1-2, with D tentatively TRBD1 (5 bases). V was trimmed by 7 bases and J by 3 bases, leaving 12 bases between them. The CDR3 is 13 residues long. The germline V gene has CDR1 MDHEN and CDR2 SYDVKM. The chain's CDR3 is CASTSGGDYGYTF. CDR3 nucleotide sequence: TGTGCCAGCACAAGCGGAGGGGACTATGGCTACACCTTC.

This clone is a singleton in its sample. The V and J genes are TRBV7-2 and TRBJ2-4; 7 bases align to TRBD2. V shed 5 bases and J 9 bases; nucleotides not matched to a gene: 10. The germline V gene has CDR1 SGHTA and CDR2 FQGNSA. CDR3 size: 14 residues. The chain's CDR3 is CASSSGTAVSIQYF. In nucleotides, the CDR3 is TGTGCCAGCAGCAGCGGGACCGCGGTCAGCATTCAGTACTTC.

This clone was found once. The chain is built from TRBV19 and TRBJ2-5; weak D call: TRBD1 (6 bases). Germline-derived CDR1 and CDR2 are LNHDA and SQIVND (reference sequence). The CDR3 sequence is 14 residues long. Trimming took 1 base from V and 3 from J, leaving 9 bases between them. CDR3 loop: CASSIVAGEETQYF. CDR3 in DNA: TGTGCCAGTAGTATAGTGGCAGGGGAAGAGACCCAGTACTTC.

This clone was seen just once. For the CDR3, the DNA is TGTGCCAGCAACCCTCGGACTAGCGGGAGTAAGAATGAGCAGTTCTTC. As protein: CASNPRTSGSKNEQFF. V usage is TRBV2 and J usage is TRBJ2-1, with TRBD2 identical over 13 bases. Germline values: CDR1 SNHLY, CDR2 FYNNEI. The CDR3 loop spans 16 amino acids. Trimming removed 7 bases from V and 7 bases from J; junction bases left unmatched: 10. The variable domain in full, completed from reference TRBV2 and TRBJ2-1, reads EPEVTQTPSHQVTQMGQEVILRCVPISNHLYFYWYRQILGQKVEFLVSFYNNEISEKSEIFDDQFSVERPDGSNFTLKIRSTKLEDSAMYFCASNPRTSGSKNEQFFGPGTRLTVL.

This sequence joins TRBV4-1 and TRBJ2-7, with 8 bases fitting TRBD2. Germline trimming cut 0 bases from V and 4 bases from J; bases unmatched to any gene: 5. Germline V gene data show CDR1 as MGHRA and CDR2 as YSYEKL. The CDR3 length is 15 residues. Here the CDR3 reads CASSQDAASGYEQYF. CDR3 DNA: TGCGCCAGCAGCCAAGATGCGGCTAGCGGGTACGAGCAGTACTTC.

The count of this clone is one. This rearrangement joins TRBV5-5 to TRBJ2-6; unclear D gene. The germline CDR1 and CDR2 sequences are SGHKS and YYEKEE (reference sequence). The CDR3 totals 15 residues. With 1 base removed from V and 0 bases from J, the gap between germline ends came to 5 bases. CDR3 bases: TGTGCCAGCAGCTTGACAGTCTCTGGGGCCAACGTCCTGACTTTC. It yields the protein CASSLTVSGANVLTF.

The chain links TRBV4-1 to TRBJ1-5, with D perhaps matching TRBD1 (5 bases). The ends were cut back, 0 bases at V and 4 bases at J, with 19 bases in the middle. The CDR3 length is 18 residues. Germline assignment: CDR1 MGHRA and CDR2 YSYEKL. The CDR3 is CASSQDGGRNRPNQPQHF. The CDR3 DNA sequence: TGCGCCAGCAGCCAAGATGGTGGTCGAAACAGGCCAAATCAGCCCCAGCATTTT.

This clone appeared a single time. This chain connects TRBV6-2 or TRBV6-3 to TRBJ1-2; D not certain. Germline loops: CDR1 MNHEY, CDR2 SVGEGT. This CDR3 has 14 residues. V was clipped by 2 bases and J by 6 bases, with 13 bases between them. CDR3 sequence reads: CASSYGRLIHGYTF. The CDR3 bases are TGTGCCAGCAGTTACGGCAGGCTCATACATGGCTACACCTTC.

The DNA for the CDR3 is TGTGCCAGCTCACCTGACCCCCATTCGGTAGCCGGAATTCCTGAAGCTTTCTTT. Residues: CASSPDPHSVAGIPEAFF. The V and J genes are TRBV18 and TRBJ1-1; D gene unclear. The CDR3 loop spans 18 amino acids. Germline values: CDR1 KGHSH, CDR2 LQKENI. V was cut by 3 bases and J by 6 bases, with 26 bases left in between. The full variable domain, completed using reference TRBV18 and TRBJ1-1, is NAGVMQNPRHLVRRRGQEARLRCSPMKGHSHVYWYRQLPEEGLKFMVYLQKENIIDESGMPKERFSAEFPKEGPSILRIQQVVRGDSAAYFCASSPDPHSVAGIPEAFFGQGTRLTVV.

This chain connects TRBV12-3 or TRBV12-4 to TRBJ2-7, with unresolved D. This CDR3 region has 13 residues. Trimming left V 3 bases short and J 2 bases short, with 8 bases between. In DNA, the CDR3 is TGTGCCAGCAGTTTGACGGTTGCCTACGAGCAGTACTTC. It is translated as CASSLTVAYEQYF.